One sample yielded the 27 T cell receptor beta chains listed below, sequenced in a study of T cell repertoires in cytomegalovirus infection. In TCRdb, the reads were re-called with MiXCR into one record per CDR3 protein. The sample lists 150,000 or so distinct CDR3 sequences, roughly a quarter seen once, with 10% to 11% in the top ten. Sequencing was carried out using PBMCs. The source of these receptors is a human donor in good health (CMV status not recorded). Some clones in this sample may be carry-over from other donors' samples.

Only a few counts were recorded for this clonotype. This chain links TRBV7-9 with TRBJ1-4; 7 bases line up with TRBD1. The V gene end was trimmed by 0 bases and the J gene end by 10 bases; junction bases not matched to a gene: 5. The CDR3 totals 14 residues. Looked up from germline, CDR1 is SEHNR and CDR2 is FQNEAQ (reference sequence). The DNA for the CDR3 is TGTGCCAGCAGCTTAGCGAGGACAGGTGGAAAACTGTTTTTT. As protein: CASSLARTGGKLFF. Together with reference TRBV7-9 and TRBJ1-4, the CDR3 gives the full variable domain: DTGVSQNPRHKITKRGQNVTFRCDPISEHNRLYWYRQTLGQGPEFLTYFQNEAQLEKSRLLSDRFSAERPKGSFSTLEIQRTEQGDSAMYLCASSLARTGGKLFFGSGTQLSVL.

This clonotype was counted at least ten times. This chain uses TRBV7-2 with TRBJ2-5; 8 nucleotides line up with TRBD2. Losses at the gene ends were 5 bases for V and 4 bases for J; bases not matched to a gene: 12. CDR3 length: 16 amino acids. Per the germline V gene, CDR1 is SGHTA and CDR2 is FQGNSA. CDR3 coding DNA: TGTGCCAGCAGCCTCCCCAGCGGGAGCGTCCGAGAGACCCAGTACTTC. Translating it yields CASSLPSGSVRETQYF. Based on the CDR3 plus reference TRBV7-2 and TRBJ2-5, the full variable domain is GAGVSQSPSNKVTEKGKDVELRCDPISGHTALYWYRQSLGQGLEFLIYFQGNSAPDKSGLPSDRFSAERTGGSVSTLTIQRTQQEDSAVYLCASSLPSGSVRETQYFGPGTRLLVL.

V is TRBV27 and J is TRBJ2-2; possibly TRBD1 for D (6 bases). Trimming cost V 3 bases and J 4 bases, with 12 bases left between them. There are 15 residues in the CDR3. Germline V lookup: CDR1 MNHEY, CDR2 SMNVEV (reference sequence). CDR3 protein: CASSFQGRGTGELFF. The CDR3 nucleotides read TGTGCCAGCAGTTTCCAGGGGAGAGGCACCGGGGAGCTGTTTTTT.

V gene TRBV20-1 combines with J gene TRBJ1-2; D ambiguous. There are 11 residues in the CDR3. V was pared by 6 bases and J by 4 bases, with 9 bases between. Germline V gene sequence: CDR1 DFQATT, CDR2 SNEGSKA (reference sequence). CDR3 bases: TGCAGTGCCCCAGCCCTCTATGGCTACACCTTC. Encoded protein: CSAPALYGYTF.

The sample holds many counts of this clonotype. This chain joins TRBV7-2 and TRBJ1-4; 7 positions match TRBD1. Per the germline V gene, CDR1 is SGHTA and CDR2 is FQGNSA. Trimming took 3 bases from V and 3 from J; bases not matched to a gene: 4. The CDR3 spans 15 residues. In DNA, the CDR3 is TGTGCCAGCAGCTTCGCAGGGGGTGCTAATGAAAAACTGTTTTTT. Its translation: CASSFAGGANEKLFF.

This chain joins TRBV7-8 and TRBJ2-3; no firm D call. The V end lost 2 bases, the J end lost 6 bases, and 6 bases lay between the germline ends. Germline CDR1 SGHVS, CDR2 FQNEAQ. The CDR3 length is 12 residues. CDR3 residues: CASSLLRDTQYF. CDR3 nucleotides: TGTGCCAGCAGCTTATTAAGGGATACGCAGTATTTT.

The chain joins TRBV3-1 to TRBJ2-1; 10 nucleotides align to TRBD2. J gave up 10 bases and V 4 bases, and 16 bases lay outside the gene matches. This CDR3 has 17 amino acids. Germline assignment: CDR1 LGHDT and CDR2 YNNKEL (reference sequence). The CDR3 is CASSRTRQGAGGDEQFF. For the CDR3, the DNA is TGTGCCAGCAGCCGGACACGACAGGGAGCGGGAGGGGACGAGCAGTTCTTC.

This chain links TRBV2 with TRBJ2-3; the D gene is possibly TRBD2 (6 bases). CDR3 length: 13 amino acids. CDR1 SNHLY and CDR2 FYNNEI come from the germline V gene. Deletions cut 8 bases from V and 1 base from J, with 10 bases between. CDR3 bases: TGTGCCAGCCTGGAGCGGGGCACAGATACGCAGTATTTT. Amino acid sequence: CASLERGTDTQYF.

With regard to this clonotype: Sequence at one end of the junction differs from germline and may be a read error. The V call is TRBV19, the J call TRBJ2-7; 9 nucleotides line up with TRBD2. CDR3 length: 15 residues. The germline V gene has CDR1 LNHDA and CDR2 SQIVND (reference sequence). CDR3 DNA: TGTGTCAGTAGTATGGATAGCGGGGGACCTTTTGAGCAGTACTTC. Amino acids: CVSSMDSGGPFEQYF. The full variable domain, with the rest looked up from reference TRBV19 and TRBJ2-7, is DGGITQSPKYLFRKEGQNVTLSCEQNLNHDAMYWYRQDPGQGLRLIYYSQIVNDFQKGDIAEGYSVSREKKESFPLTVTSAQKNPTAFYLCVSSMDSGGPFEQYFGPGTRLTVT.

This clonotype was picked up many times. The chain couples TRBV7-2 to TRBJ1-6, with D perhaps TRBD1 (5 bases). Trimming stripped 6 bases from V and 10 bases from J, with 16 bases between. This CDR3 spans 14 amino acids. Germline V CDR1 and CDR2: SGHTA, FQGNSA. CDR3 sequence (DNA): TGTGCCAGCAGTCGAGAGGAGGGACGGTCACCCCTCCACTTT. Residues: CASSREEGRSPLHF.

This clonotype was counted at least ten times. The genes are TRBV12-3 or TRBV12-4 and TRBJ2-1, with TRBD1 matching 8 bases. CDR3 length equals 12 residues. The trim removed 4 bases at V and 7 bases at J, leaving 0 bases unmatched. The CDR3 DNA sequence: TGTGCCAGCAGTTGGACAGGGAATGAGCAGTTCTTC. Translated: CASSWTGNEQFF.

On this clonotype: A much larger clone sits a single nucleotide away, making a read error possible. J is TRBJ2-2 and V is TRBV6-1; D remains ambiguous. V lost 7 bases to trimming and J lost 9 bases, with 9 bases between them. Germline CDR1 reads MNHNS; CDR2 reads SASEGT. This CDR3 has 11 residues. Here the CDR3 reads CASNPFWELFF. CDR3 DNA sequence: TGTGCCAGCAACCCCTTCTGGGAGCTGTTTTTT.

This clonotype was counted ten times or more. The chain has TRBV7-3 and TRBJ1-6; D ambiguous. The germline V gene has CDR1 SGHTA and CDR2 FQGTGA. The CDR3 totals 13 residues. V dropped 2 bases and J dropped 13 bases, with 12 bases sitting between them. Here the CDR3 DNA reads TGTGCCAGCAGCTTAGGTCCAGTCGATCCCCTCCACTTT. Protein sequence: CASSLGPVDPLHF.

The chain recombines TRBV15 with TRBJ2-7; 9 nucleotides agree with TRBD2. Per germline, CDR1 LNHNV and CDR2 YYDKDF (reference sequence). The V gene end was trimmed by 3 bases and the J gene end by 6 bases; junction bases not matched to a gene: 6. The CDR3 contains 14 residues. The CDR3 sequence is CATSSKREVGEQYF. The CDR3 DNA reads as TGTGCCACCAGCAGTAAGCGGGAGGTGGGCGAGCAGTACTTC. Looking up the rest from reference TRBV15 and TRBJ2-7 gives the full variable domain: DAMVIQNPRYQVTQFGKPVTLSCSQTLNHNVMYWYQQKSSQAPKLLFHYYDKDFNNEADTPDNFQSRRPNTSFCFLDIRSPGLGDTAMYLCATSSKREVGEQYFGPGTRLTVT.

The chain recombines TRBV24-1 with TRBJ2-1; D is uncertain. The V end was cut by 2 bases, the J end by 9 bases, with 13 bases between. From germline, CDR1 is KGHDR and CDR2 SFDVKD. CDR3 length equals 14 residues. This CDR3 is CATSDSGPRGEQFF. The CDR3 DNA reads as TGTGCCACCAGTGATTCGGGTCCCCGCGGTGAGCAGTTCTTC.

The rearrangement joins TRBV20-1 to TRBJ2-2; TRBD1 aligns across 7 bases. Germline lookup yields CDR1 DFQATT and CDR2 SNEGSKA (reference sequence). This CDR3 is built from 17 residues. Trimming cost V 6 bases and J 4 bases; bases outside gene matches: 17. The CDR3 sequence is CSASRDSSLLGTGELFF. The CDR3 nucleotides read TGCAGTGCGAGCCGGGACAGCTCCTTGCTGGGCACCGGGGAGCTGTTTTTT.

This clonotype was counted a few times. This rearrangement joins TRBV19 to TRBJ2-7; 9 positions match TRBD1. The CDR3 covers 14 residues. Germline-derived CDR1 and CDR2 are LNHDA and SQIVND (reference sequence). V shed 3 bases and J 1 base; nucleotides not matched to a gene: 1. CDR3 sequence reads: CASSIGTGSYEQYF. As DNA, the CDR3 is TGTGCCAGTAGTATCGGGACAGGGTCCTACGAGCAGTACTTC.

Written as DNA, the CDR3 is TGTGCCAGCAGTCGCCTGTCGACAGGGGGTCTCGAGCAGTACTTC. This translates into CASSRLSTGGLEQYF. The chain uses TRBV28 and TRBJ2-7, with 9 bases aligning to TRBD1. Per germline, CDR1 MDHEN and CDR2 SYDVKM. This CDR3 comprises 15 residues. The trim removed 5 bases at V and 6 bases at J, leaving 11 bases unmatched. The variable domain in full, completed from reference TRBV28 and TRBJ2-7, reads DVKVTQSSRYLVKRTGEKVFLECVQDMDHENMFWYRQDPGLGLRLIYFSYDVKMKEKGDIPEGYSVSREKKERFSLILESASTNQTSMYLCASSRLSTGGLEQYFGPGTRLTVT.

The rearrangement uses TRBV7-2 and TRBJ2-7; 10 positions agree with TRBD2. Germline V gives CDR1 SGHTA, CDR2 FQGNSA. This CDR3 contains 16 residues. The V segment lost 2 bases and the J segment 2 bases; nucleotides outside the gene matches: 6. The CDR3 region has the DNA TGTGCCAGCAGCTTAATGCCTAGCGGGGGCCCCTACGAGCAGTACTTC. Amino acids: CASSLMPSGGPYEQYF.

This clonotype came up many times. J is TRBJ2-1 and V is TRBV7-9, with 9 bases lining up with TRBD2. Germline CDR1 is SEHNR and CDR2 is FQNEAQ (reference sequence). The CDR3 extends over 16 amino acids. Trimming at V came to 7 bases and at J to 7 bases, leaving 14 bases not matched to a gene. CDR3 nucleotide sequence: TGTGCCAGCACCGGACTAGCGATCCCCTTAAGGAATGAGCAGTTCTTC. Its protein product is CASTGLAIPLRNEQFF.

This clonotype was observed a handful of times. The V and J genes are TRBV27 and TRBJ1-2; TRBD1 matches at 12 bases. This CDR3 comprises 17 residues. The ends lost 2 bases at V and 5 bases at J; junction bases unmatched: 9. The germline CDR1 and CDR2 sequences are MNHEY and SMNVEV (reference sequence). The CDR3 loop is CASSLASGTGGSYGYTF. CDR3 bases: TGTGCCAGCAGTTTAGCATCTGGGACAGGGGGCAGTTATGGCTACACCTTC.

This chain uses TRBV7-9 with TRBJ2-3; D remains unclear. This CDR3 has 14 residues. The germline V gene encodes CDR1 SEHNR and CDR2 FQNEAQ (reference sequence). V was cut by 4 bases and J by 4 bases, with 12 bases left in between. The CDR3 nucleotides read TGTGCCAGCAGCTCCGGTTCTTTGGCAGATACGCAGTATTTT. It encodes CASSSGSLADTQYF. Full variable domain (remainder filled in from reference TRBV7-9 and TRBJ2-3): DTGVSQNPRHKITKRGQNVTFRCDPISEHNRLYWYRQTLGQGPEFLTYFQNEAQLEKSRLLSDRFSAERPKGSFSTLEIQRTEQGDSAMYLCASSSGSLADTQYFGPGTRLTVL.

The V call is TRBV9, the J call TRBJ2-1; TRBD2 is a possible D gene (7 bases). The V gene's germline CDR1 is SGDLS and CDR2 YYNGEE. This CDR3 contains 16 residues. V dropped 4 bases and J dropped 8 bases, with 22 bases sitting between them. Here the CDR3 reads CASSWTAGSQSDEQFF. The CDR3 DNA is TGTGCCAGCAGCTGGACAGCGGGGAGTCAGTCGGATGAGCAGTTCTTC. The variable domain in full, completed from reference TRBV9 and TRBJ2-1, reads DSGVTQTPKHLITATGQRVTLRCSPRSGDLSVYWYQQSLDQGLQFLIQYYNGEERAKGNILERFSAQQFPDLHSELNLSSLELGDSALYFCASSWTAGSQSDEQFFGPGTRLTVL.

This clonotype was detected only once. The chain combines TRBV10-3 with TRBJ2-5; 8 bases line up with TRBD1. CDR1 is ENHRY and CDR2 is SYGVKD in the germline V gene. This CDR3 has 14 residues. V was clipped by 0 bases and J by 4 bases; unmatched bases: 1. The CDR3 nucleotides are TGTGCCATCAGTGAGTCGACAGGGGCAGAGACCCAGTACTTC. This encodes CAISESTGAETQYF.

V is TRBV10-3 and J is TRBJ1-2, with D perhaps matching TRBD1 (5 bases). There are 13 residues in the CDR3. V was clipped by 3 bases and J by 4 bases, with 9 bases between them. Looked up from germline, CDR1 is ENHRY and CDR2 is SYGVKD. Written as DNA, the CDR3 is TGTGCCATCAGTGATGCGGGGCTCTATGGCTACACCTTC. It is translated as CAISDAGLYGYTF.

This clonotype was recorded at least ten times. The CDR3 DNA is TGCGCCAGCAGCTTGGCCCCGGGGATAGGTGAAGAGACCCAGTACTTC. Its translation is CASSLAPGIGEETQYF. V is TRBV5-1 and J is TRBJ2-5; weak D call: TRBD2 (5 bases). Germline CDR1 reads SGHRS; CDR2 reads YFSETQ. Deletions cut 0 bases from V and 3 bases from J, with 15 bases between. The CDR3 totals 16 residues.

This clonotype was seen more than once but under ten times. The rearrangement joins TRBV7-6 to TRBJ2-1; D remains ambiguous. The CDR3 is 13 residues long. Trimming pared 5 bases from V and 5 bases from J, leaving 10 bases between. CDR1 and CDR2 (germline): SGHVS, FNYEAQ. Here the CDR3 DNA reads TGTGCCAGCAGCCCTCCCTTCGACAATGAGCAGTTCTTC. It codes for CASSPPFDNEQFF.